Below are 15 T cell receptor beta chains sequenced from a single sample in a study of blood T cell repertoires in COVID-19. The protocol was immunoSEQ multiplex PCR, while the TCRdb copy is restricted to in-frame clones and leaves out a portion. The table records about 80,000 clones, around 88% of them present only once. Sequencing used peripheral blood. Every receptor here comes from a woman at least 80 years old with acute or convalescent COVID-19.

V and J are TRBV27 and TRBJ1-6; TRBD1 might be the D (6 bases). CDR3 length equals 13 residues. Trimming took off 6 bases at V and 8 bases at J, with 11 bases between the two ends. Germline V CDR1 and CDR2: MNHEY, SMNVEV (reference sequence). This chain's CDR3 is CASRQGRHSPLHF. CDR3 nucleotides: TGTGCCAGCAGACAGGGTCGGCATTCACCCCTCCACTTT.

This chain uses TRBV7-8 with TRBJ2-3; TRBD2 might be the D (7 bases). The germline V gene has CDR1 SGHVS and CDR2 FQNEAQ. The CDR3 loop spans 16 amino acids. V shed 5 bases and J shed 4 bases, with 19 bases lying between them. The DNA for the CDR3 is TGTGCCAGCAGCAACCCCACCCGGGGGGCCTCAGATACGCAGTATTTT. Amino acid sequence: CASSNPTRGASDTQYF.

J is TRBJ2-5 and V is TRBV9; the D gene is possibly TRBD2 (6 bases). CDR1 and CDR2 from the germline V gene are SGDLS and YYNGEE. V was trimmed by 0 bases and J by 5 bases, leaving 14 bases between them. This CDR3 is built from 15 residues. The CDR3, as DNA: TGTGCCAGCAGCGTAGGGGCGGGGACTTGGGAGACCCAGTACTTC. The encoded protein is CASSVGAGTWETQYF.

The chain carries TRBV28 and TRBJ2-2; 9 bases align to TRBD1. CDR3 length equals 14 residues. The V gene end was trimmed by 9 bases and the J gene end by 0 bases; junction bases not matched to a gene: 2. CDR1 MDHEN and CDR2 SYDVKM come from the germline V gene. CDR3 protein: CASTGGSNTGELFF. The CDR3 DNA is TGTGCCAGTACAGGGGGCTCGAACACCGGGGAGCTGTTTTTT.

The V and J genes are TRBV19 and TRBJ2-1; D may be TRBD2 (5 bases). V lost 2 bases to trimming and J lost 2 bases, with 10 bases between them. The CDR3 sequence is 15 residues long. Looked up from germline, CDR1 is LNHDA and CDR2 is SQIVND (reference sequence). CDR3 nucleotide sequence: TGTGCCAGTAGTATATTGAGGGCCCCCTACAATGAGCAGTTCTTC. Encoded protein: CASSILRAPYNEQFF.

On this clone: An end of the junction does not agree with germline; a read error may underlie this. The CDR3 DNA follows: TGTGCCAGCAGCTTGGCAAGCAGGGTGATCTTT. Protein sequence: CASSLASRVIF. The V and J genes are TRBV5-6 and TRBJ1-1, with D possibly matching TRBD1 (5 bases). The CDR3 has 11 amino acids. CDR1 is SGHDT and CDR2 is YYEEEE in the germline V gene.

V and J are TRBV18 and TRBJ2-5, with D unclear. The germline V gene has CDR1 KGHSH and CDR2 LQKENI. Trimming pared 3 bases from V and 5 bases from J, leaving 7 bases between. The CDR3 extends over 12 amino acids. The CDR3 DNA follows: TGTGCCAGCTCACCCACGGGTGAGACCCAGTACTTC. Amino acids: CASSPTGETQYF.

The V and J genes are TRBV14 and TRBJ2-7; 8 bases are shared with TRBD2. The CDR3 loop spans 15 amino acids. Germline V lookup: CDR1 SGHDN, CDR2 FVKESK. V dropped 0 bases and J dropped 6; count of bases not matched to a gene: 7. The CDR3 coding sequence is TGTGCCAGCAGCCAAGAAGCGGGAGCCTCTCGCGAGCAGTACTTC. Its protein product is CASSQEAGASREQYF.

The chain carries TRBV5-4 and TRBJ1-5; no reliable D call. Trimming removed 2 bases at V and 7 bases at J, with 10 bases between. The CDR3 has 13 amino acids. The germline V gene encodes CDR1 SGHNT and CDR2 YYREEE (reference sequence). CDR3 DNA: TGTGCCAGCAGCTTAGAGGGTCTGCAGCCCCAGCATTTT. Its translation: CASSLEGLQPQHF.

This clone was recorded once. Mismatch with germline at one junction end may stem from a read error. The chain is built from TRBV19 and TRBJ1-4; 8 nucleotides align to TRBD1. The CDR3 consists of 15 residues. The V gene's germline CDR1 is LNHDA and CDR2 SQIVND (reference sequence). In DNA, the CDR3 is TGTGCCAATAGTAGGACCGGGACAGGAAATGAAAAACTGTTTTTT. This gives the protein CANSRTGTGNEKLFF.

The genes are TRBV10-3 and TRBJ1-2, with TRBD1 matching over 10 bases. The CDR3 contains 14 residues. V was pared by 4 bases and J by 8 bases, with 7 bases of the junction left unmatched. In germline, CDR1 is ENHRY, CDR2 SYGVKD. This CDR3 reads CAISATGTGVGYTF. The CDR3 DNA sequence: TGTGCCATCAGTGCAACCGGGACAGGGGTGGGCTACACCTTC.

The DNA of the CDR3 is TGTGCCAGCAGTTTACCGCAGGGGGCATCCTGGGGAGGCTACACCTTC. Protein sequence: CASSLPQGASWGGYTF. This chain uses TRBV5-4 with TRBJ1-2; 8 bases map to TRBD1. The CDR3 sequence is 16 residues long. Germline values: CDR1 SGHNT, CDR2 YYREEE (reference sequence). Trimming at V came to 5 bases and at J to 8 bases, leaving 17 bases not matched to a gene.

This clone was picked up one time. The genes are TRBV11-3 and TRBJ2-5; 8 positions agree with TRBD2. V was clipped by 1 base and J by 1 base; unmatched bases: 2. There are 15 residues in the CDR3. Germline lookup yields CDR1 SGHNT and CDR2 YENEEA. CDR3 loop: CASSLAGGPQETQYF. Written as DNA, the CDR3 is TGTGCCAGCAGCTTAGCGGGAGGGCCCCAAGAGACCCAGTACTTC.

The rearrangement uses TRBV19 and TRBJ1-3; TRBD1 is a possible D gene (6 bases). Germline V lookup: CDR1 LNHDA, CDR2 SQIVND (reference sequence). CDR3 length: 18 residues. V lost 1 base and J lost 0, with 16 bases in between. DNA for the CDR3: TGTGCCAGTAGTATAGTAGGTCCGACAGGACCCTCTGGAAACACCATATATTTT. Protein: CASSIVGPTGPSGNTIYF.

The rearrangement links TRBV2 to TRBJ2-3; 8 bases line up with TRBD2. Germline assignment: CDR1 SNHLY and CDR2 FYNNEI. This CDR3 comprises 14 residues. V lost 7 bases, J lost 2 bases, and 5 bases stayed unmatched. The CDR3 sequence is CASKSGSPTDTQYF. The CDR3 bases are TGTGCCAGCAAGAGCGGGAGTCCCACAGATACGCAGTATTTT. Drawing the rest from reference TRBV2 and TRBJ2-3, the complete variable domain is EPEVTQTPSHQVTQMGQEVILRCVPISNHLYFYWYRQILGQKVEFLVSFYNNEISEKSEIFDDQFSVERPDGSNFTLKIRSTKLEDSAMYFCASKSGSPTDTQYFGPGTRLTVL.